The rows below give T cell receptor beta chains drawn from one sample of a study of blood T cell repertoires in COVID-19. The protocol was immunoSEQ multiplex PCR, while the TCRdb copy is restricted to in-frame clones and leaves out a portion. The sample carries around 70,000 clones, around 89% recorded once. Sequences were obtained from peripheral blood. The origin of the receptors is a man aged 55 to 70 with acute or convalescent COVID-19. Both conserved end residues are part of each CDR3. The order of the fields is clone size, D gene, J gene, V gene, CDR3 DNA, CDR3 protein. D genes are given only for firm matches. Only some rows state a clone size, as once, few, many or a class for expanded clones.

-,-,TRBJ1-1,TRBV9,TGTGCCAGCAGCCCGGGGGACGTCCAGAACACTGAAGCTTTCTTT,CASSPGDVQNTEAFF
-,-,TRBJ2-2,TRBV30,TGTGCCTGGACGGACTTTTTTACCGGGGAGCTGTTTTTT,CAWTDFFTGELFF
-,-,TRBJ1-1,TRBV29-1,TGCAGCGTGATGGCTACAGGCGACCCAACTGAAGCTTTCTTT,CSVMATGDPTEAFF
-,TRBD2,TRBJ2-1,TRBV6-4,TGTGCCAGCAGAATGACTAGCGGGGGGGCCTACAATGAGCAGTTCTTC,CASRMTSGGAYNEQFF
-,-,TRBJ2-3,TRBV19,TGTGCCAGTAGTGTGGGGGACAACACAGATACGCAGTATTTT,CASSVGDNTDTQYF
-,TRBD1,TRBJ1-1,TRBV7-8,TGTGCCAGCAGCTTATTCGAGACAGGGCTGAACACTGAAGCTTTCTTT,CASSLFETGLNTEAFF
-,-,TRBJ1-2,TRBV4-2,TGTGCCAGCAGCCACCCGACAGGCTATGGCTACACCTTC,CASSHPTGYGYTF
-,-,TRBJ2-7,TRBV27,TGTGCCAGCAGTTTTCGGGAGTGGAGCGAGCAGTACTTC,CASSFREWSEQYF
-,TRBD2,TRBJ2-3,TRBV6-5,TGTGCCAGCACGCTAGCGGAAAGCACAGATACGCAGTATTTT,CASTLAESTDTQYF
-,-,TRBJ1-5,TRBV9,TGTGCCAGCAGCGGCGGGGAAAATCAGCCCCAGCATTTT,CASSGGENQPQHF
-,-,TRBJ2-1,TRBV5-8,TGTGCCAGCAGCTTGAAAATCGACTACCCCAAAATAAATGAGCAGTTCTTC,CASSLKIDYPKINEQFF
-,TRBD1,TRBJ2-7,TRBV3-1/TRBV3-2,TGTGCCAGCAGCCAAGTGACAGGGGGCGTGGGTGAGCAGTACTTC,CASSQVTGGVGEQYF
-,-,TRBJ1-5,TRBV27,TGTGCCAGCAGTCATAATGCGGGGGGGATGGGTCAGCCCCAGCATTTT,CASSHNAGGMGQPQHF
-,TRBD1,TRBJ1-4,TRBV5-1,TGCGCCAGCAGCTTGGGGGGACAGGGTCAAGGTGAAAAACTGTTTTTT,CASSLGGQGQGEKLFF
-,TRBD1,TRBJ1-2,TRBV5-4,TGTGCCAGCAGCGCCGGGACAGGGAGTAACTATGGCTACACCTTC,CASSAGTGSNYGYTF
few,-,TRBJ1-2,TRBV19,TGTGCCAGTAGTATAGATATACATCAGGACTATGGCTACACCTTC,CASSIDIHQDYGYTF
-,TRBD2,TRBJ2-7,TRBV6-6,TGTGCCAGCAGTGACGAAGGACTAGCGGGATACGAGCAGTACTTC,CASSDEGLAGYEQYF
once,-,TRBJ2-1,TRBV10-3,TGTGCCATCAGTGAGTCCGCGAAACAGGCCCCCAATGAGCAGTTCTTC,CAISESAKQAPNEQFF
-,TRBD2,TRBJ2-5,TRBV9,TGTGCCAGCAGCCCTACTAGCGGGAGGAGTAGCGAGACCCAGTACTTC,CASSPTSGRSSETQYF
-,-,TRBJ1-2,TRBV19,TGTGCCAGTAGTATAGAGCACAGGGCCCTGCTGGGCTACACCTTC,CASSIEHRALLGYTF
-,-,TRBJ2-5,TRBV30,TGTGCCGGAGGTATAGTCGGGTCGGAGACCCAGTACTTC,CAGGIVGSETQYF
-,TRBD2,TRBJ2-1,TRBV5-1,TGCGCCAGCAGCTTGGGGGCGGGAGTAGGGAATGAGCAGTTCTTC,CASSLGAGVGNEQFF
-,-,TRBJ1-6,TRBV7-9,TGTGCCAGCAGCTTGACAGGCCCGAATTCACCCCTCCACTTT,CASSLTGPNSPLHF
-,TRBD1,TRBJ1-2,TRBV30,TGTGCCTGGAGTGTACAGGGGAGGTTAGGCTACACCTTC,CAWSVQGRLGYTF
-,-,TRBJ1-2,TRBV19,TGTGCCAGTAGTATGACTTTTGGCTACACCTTC,CASSMTFGYTF
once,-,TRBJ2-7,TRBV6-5,TGTGCCAGCAAGAGACAGTTCGGCGAGCAGTACTTC,CASKRQFGEQYF
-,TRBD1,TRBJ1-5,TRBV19,TGTGCCAGTAGCCCACAGGGGGATCAGCCCCAGCATTTT,CASSPQGDQPQHF
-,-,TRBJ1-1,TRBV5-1,TGCGCCAGCAGCCGGGGGAACACTGAAGCTTTCTTT,CASSRGNTEAFF
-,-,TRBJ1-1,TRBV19,TGTGCCAGTAGTATACTTTCCGGGGTAGGGAGCACTGAAGCTTTCTTT,CASSILSGVGSTEAFF
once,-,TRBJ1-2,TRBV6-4,TGTGCCAGCAGTGAACAGCCAACCAACTATGGCTACACCTTC,CASSEQPTNYGYTF
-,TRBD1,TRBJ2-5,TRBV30,TGTGCCTGGGGCACAGGGGGCGCGAGGGAGACCCAGTACTTC,CAWGTGGARETQYF
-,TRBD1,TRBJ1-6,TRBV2,TGTGCCAGCAGTGGAGGGGGCAGGGGTGTATATAATTCACCCCTCCACTTT,CASSGGGRGVYNSPLHF
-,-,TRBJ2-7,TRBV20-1,TGCAGTGCTAGTCGTGACATTTTCTACGAGCAGTACTTC,CSASRDIFYEQYF
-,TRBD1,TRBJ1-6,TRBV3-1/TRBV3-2,TGTGCCAGCAGCCAGGGACAGGGGGGTAATTCACCCCTCCACTTT,CASSQGQGGNSPLHF
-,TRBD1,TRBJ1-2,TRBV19,TGTGCCAGTACCCGCGGGACAGACCTTAACTATGGCTACACCTTC,CASTRGTDLNYGYTF
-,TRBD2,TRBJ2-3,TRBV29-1,TGCAGCGCAAGACTAGCGGGAGGCACAGATACGCAGTATTTT,CSARLAGGTDTQYF
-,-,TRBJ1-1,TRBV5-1,TGCGCCAGCAGCTTGTCCGGGGGTATCGCGAGGAACACTGAAGCTTTCTTT,CASSLSGGIARNTEAFF
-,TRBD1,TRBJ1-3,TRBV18,TGTGCCAGCTCACCCCGGCAGGGGGCCGTTGGAAACACCATATATTTT,CASSPRQGAVGNTIYF
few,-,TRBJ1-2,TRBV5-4,TGTGCCAGCAGCTTGGGGGGGCTCGACTATGGCTACACCTTC,CASSLGGLDYGYTF
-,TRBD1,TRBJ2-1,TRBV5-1,TGCGCCAGCAGCTTGGGGGACAGGGACTACAATGAGCAGTTCTTC,CASSLGDRDYNEQFF
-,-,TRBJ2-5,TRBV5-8,TGTGCCAGCATATCGGGGGGCTCCAGCCAAGAGACCCAGTACTTC,CASISGGSSQETQYF
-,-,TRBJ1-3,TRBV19,TGTGCCACCAGTTCGTTCGCCTCTGGAAACACCATATATTTT,CATSSFASGNTIYF
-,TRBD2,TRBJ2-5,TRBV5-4,TGTGCCAGCAGCTCGCGGACTAGCGGGCAAGAGACCCAGTACTTC,CASSSRTSGQETQYF
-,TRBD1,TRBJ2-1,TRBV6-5,TGTGCCAGCAGTTACGGGACAGGGCTTAATGAGCAGTTCTTC,CASSYGTGLNEQFF
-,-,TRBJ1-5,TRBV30,TGTGCCTGGAGTAACCAGGGCAATCAGCCCCAGCATTTT,CAWSNQGNQPQHF
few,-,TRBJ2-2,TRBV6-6,TGTGCCAGCAGTTACAGCGAGGTGAACACCGGGGAGCTGTTTTTT,CASSYSEVNTGELFF
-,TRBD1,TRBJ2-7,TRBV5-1,TGCGCCAGCAGCCACAGACAGGGGGCCATCTACGAGCAGTACTTC,CASSHRQGAIYEQYF
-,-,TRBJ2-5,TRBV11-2,TGTGCCAGCAGCCGGGACATTGAAGAGACCCAGTACTTC,CASSRDIEETQYF
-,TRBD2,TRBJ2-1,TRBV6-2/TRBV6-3,TGTGCCAGCAGTTACCCGCTAGCGGGAGGTTACAATGAGCAGTTCTTC,CASSYPLAGGYNEQFF
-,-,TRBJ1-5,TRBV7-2,TGTGCCAGCAGCTTAGGGACGGGGAGAAGCAATCAGCCCCAGCATTTT,CASSLGTGRSNQPQHF
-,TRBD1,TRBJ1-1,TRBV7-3,TGTGCCAGCAGCATCCAGGGACAGGGGAACACTGAAGCTTTCTTT,CASSIQGQGNTEAFF